The 24 T cell receptor beta chains below come from one sample, sequenced in a study of CD8+CD57+ T cells in acquired aplastic anemia. Patients selected for sequencing had displayed CD8+CD57+ cell expansion by flow cytometry. Genomic DNA, serving as template, underwent TCR beta VDJ and CDR3 profiling. TCRdb redid the calling of the reads with MiXCR, one entry per CDR3 protein. The data hold about 120,000 distinct CDR3 sequences, with under 60% observed a single time. Input material: sorted CD4+, CD8+, or CD8+CD57+ T cells (not recorded which) from PBMCs. The receptor source for this set is a human donor with aplastic anemia.

In this sample, this clonotype turned up many times. The chain employs TRBV7-9 and TRBJ2-7; D remains unclear. CDR1 SEHNR and CDR2 FQNEAQ come from the germline V gene (reference sequence). The CDR3 has 12 amino acids. V shed 0 bases and J shed 2 bases, with 2 bases lying between them. The chain's CDR3 is CASSLAAYEQYF. CDR3 sequence (DNA): TGTGCCAGCAGCTTAGCGGCCTACGAGCAGTACTTC.

This clonotype was seen at least ten times. J is TRBJ2-3 and V is TRBV9; 8 bases map to TRBD2. From germline, CDR1 is SGDLS and CDR2 YYNGEE. The CDR3 is 17 residues long. Trimming removed 4 bases from V and 2 bases from J; junction bases left unmatched: 12. The CDR3 region is CASSTTMRGAPTDTQYF. For the CDR3, the DNA is TGTGCCAGCAGCACTACTATGCGGGGGGCACCCACAGATACGCAGTATTTT. The variable domain in full, completed from reference TRBV9 and TRBJ2-3, reads DSGVTQTPKHLITATGQRVTLRCSPRSGDLSVYWYQQSLDQGLQFLIQYYNGEERAKGNILERFSAQQFPDLHSELNLSSLELGDSALYFCASSTTMRGAPTDTQYFGPGTRLTVL.

On this clonotype: A read error may account for a junction end that differs from germline. V usage is TRBV10-3 and J usage is TRBJ2-3, with a tentative D call TRBD2 (7 bases). Per germline, CDR1 ENHRY and CDR2 SYGVKD. The CDR3 length is 16 residues. CDR3 region: CAVSASRGGGTDTQYF. Written as DNA, the CDR3 is TGTGCCGTCAGTGCTAGTAGGGGGGGCGGCACAGATACGCAGTATTTT.

With regard to this clonotype: This clone may be a read error of a much larger clone one base away. This chain connects TRBV4-3 to TRBJ1-5, with 7 nucleotides matching TRBD1. The CDR3 is 14 amino acids. Germline CDR1 is LGHNA and CDR2 is YSLEER. CDR3 residues: CASSQGQGGQPQQF. The CDR3 DNA reads as TGCGCCAGCAGCCAAGGACAGGGCGGTCAGCCCCAGCAGTTT.

The CDR3 DNA sequence: TGCAGTGTCCTTCAGGGGGAGTATCAGCCCCAGCATTTT. This translates into CSVLQGEYQPQHF. This sequence joins TRBV20-1 and TRBJ1-5; TRBD1 aligns across 7 bases. V shed 7 bases and J 5 bases; nucleotides not matched to a gene: 8. The CDR3 spans 13 residues. CDR1 and CDR2 (germline): DFQATT, SNEGSKA (reference sequence).

V usage is TRBV29-1 and J usage is TRBJ2-7; D might be TRBD1 or TRBD2, each matching 5 bases. The CDR3 spans 14 residues. The germline V gene encodes CDR1 SQVTM and CDR2 ANQGSEA. The V end lost 3 bases, the J end lost 0 bases, and 12 bases lay between the germline ends. CDR3 coding DNA: TGCAGCGTTGACCGGGGCCGGGGCTCCTACGAGCAGTACTTC. Translation gives CSVDRGRGSYEQYF.

About this clonotype itself: Its ends do not fully match the called genes, so a read error is possible. The chain couples TRBV29-1 to TRBJ2-7; TRBD1 agrees at 7 bases. The CDR3 has 13 amino acids. Germline V lookup: CDR1 SQVTM, CDR2 ANQGSEA. CDR3 sequence reads: CSVEVQGLYEQHF. In nucleotides, the CDR3 is TGCAGCGTTGAGGTACAGGGGCTCTACGAGCAGCACTTC.

On this clonotype itself: This sequence may be a read error, since a much larger clone differs from it by one base. The chain carries TRBV6-2 or TRBV6-3 and TRBJ1-6; unclear D gene. Germline V gene data show CDR1 as MNHEY and CDR2 as SVGEGT. The V end lost 6 bases, the J end lost 6 bases, and 15 bases lay between the germline ends. CDR3 size: 15 residues. The CDR3 bases are TGTGCCAGCAGCTACCGGGTGGCGGTTAATTCACCCCTCCACTTT. Residues: CASSYRVAVNSPLHF.

Details on this clonotype: Sequence at one end of the junction differs from germline and may be a read error. The chain links TRBV10-3 to TRBJ2-3; 9 nucleotides align to TRBD2. Germline V gives CDR1 ENHRY, CDR2 SYGVKD. This CDR3 region has 17 residues. CDR3 region: CAISEGASGAYTGTQYF. CDR3 in DNA: TGTGCCATCAGTGAGGGGGCTAGCGGGGCTTACACAGGTACGCAGTATTTT.

The chain uses TRBV9 and TRBJ2-7, with 7 bases lining up with TRBD2. The CDR3 is 15 amino acids. Looked up from germline, CDR1 is SGDLS and CDR2 is YYNGEE. V shed 0 bases and J 2 bases; nucleotides not matched to a gene: 5. The CDR3 here is CASSVGTSPPYEQYF. Written as DNA, the CDR3 is TGTGCCAGCAGCGTAGGGACTAGTCCTCCCTACGAGCAGTACTTC.

The chain links TRBV12-3 or TRBV12-4 to TRBJ2-7; D possibly matches TRBD1 or TRBD2 (6 bases each). This CDR3 spans 13 amino acids. The V end lost 8 bases, the J end lost 1 base, and 12 bases lay between the germline ends. The CDR3 DNA reads TGTGCCAGCGTGGGGGGCTTGTCCTACGAGCAGTACTTC. It codes for CASVGGLSYEQYF.

The V gene is TRBV2, the J gene TRBJ2-7; weak D call: TRBD1 (6 bases). Germline values: CDR1 SNHLY, CDR2 FYNNEI. The CDR3 covers 16 residues. Deletions cut 9 bases from V and 2 bases from J, with 23 bases between. CDR3: CARHPPDSSTPYEQYF. The CDR3 DNA follows: TGTGCCAGACACCCCCCGGACAGTTCCACCCCCTACGAGCAGTACTTC.

The CDR3 reads CAWSGGGRSYNEQFF. The DNA of the CDR3 is TGTGCCTGGAGTGGGGGGGGCAGATCCTACAATGAGCAGTTCTTC. V is TRBV30 and J is TRBJ2-1; perhaps TRBD2 as D (7 bases). Germline lookup yields CDR1 GTSNPN and CDR2 SVGIG (reference sequence). Trimming removed 1 base at V and 1 base at J, with 11 bases between. This CDR3 comprises 15 residues.

This clonotype was seen a handful of times. CDR3: CAISELTGGQEKLFF. The CDR3 bases are TGTGCCATCAGTGAGTTGACAGGGGGGCAGGAAAAACTGTTTTTT. The chain has TRBV10-3 and TRBJ1-4; TRBD1 matches 9 bases. The V gene end was trimmed by 1 base and the J gene end by 8 bases; junction bases not matched to a gene: 5. This CDR3 has 15 residues. Germline V gene sequence: CDR1 ENHRY, CDR2 SYGVKD.

The chain links TRBV7-9 to TRBJ1-5; 7 bases are shared with TRBD1. This CDR3 contains 13 residues. The germline V gene encodes CDR1 SEHNR and CDR2 FQNEAQ (reference sequence). V shed 3 bases, J shed 5 bases, and the junction held 1 base outside the gene matches. Here the CDR3 DNA reads TGTGCCAGCAGCTTTACAGGGGATCAGCCCCAGCATTTT. The encoded protein is CASSFTGDQPQHF. The full variable domain, in which reference TRBV7-9 and TRBJ1-5 provide the parts outside the CDR3, is DTGVSQNPRHKITKRGQNVTFRCDPISEHNRLYWYRQTLGQGPEFLTYFQNEAQLEKSRLLSDRFSAERPKGSFSTLEIQRTEQGDSAMYLCASSFTGDQPQHFGDGTRLSIL.

The chain couples TRBV2 to TRBJ1-2; the D is unclear. CDR1 and CDR2 from the germline V gene are SNHLY and FYNNEI. This CDR3 region has 12 residues. The V end was cut by 6 bases, the J end by 1 base, with 6 bases between. The CDR3 DNA reads as TGTGCCAGCAGGGACGGTAACTATGGCTACACCTTC. It translates to CASRDGNYGYTF.

The table lists this clonotype with a count of one. The chain joins TRBV24-1 to TRBJ2-7, with D uncertain. Between the trimmed V and J ends, which lost 6 bases and 7 bases, there was a span of 15 bases. This CDR3 has 13 residues. Per the germline V gene, CDR1 is KGHDR and CDR2 is SFDVKD. CDR3 in DNA: TGTGCCACCAGTCAGGACGCTAAGTCGGAGCAGTACTTC. Protein sequence: CATSQDAKSEQYF.

V is TRBV10-2 and J is TRBJ2-7; 10 bases line up with TRBD1. This CDR3 contains 12 residues. V was clipped by 8 bases and J by 11 bases; unmatched bases: 9. Germline lookup yields CDR1 WSHSY and CDR2 SAAADI. The CDR3 DNA reads as TGCGCCAGCGGCCTCGGGACAGGGGAAAAGTACTTC. This codes for CASGLGTGEKYF.

Details on this clonotype: A read error is possible here, since a much larger clone lies one base away. This chain links TRBV10-3 with TRBJ2-1; no clear D. The CDR3 runs 13 residues. Looked up from germline, CDR1 is ENHRY and CDR2 is SYGVKD. V dropped 5 bases and J dropped 9 bases, with 14 bases sitting between them. CDR3 in amino acids: CAISLLARSEQFF. DNA of the CDR3: TGTGCCATCAGTTTACTTGCCCGAAGTGAGCAGTTCTTC.

The chain joins TRBV7-6 to TRBJ2-2; 10 nucleotides agree with TRBD2. The V gene's germline CDR1 is SGHVS and CDR2 FNYEAQ. With V trimmed by 6 bases and J by 6 bases, 7 bases remained unmatched. This CDR3 contains 15 residues. For the CDR3, the DNA is TGTGCCAGCAGGGCCGGGACTAGCGCTGCCGGGGAGCTGTTTTTT. Its translation is CASRAGTSAAGELFF.

Note on this clonotype: At one end, the junction sequence differs from germline, possibly due to a read error. The chain links TRBV10-3 to TRBJ2-7, with 11 bases lining up with TRBD1. This CDR3 has 16 residues. Germline CDR1 reads ENHRY; CDR2 reads SYGVKD. As DNA, the CDR3 is TGTGCCAGCAGTTACTCGAGGGGGACAGGGGGTGGCGAGCAGTACTTC. This gives the protein CASSYSRGTGGGEQYF.

This chain uses TRBV5-1 with TRBJ1-1; D is unresolved. This CDR3 is built from 15 residues. V lost 0 bases and J lost 1, with 10 bases in between. In germline, CDR1 is SGHRS, CDR2 YFSETQ. CDR3 sequence (DNA): TGCGCCAGCAGCTTGGGCCCGACGGGGAACACTGAAGCTTTCTTT. Translation gives CASSLGPTGNTEAFF.

The J gene is TRBJ1-1, the V gene TRBV7-2, with 7 bases identical to TRBD1. The CDR3 consists of 14 residues. The ends lost 7 bases at V and 4 bases at J; junction bases unmatched: 9. The germline V gene has CDR1 SGHTA and CDR2 FQGNSA. The CDR3 nucleotides are TGTGCCAGCACCATGGAGGGGGCCGGCACTGAAGCTTTCTTT. It yields the protein CASTMEGAGTEAFF.

This sequence joins TRBV11-2 and TRBJ2-3, with a weak D call TRBD1 (6 bases). V lost 6 bases and J lost 0, with 16 bases in between. CDR1 is SGHAT and CDR2 is FQNNGV in the germline V gene. The CDR3 is 16 residues long. CDR3 residues: CASRRPRTASTDTQYF. Here the CDR3 DNA reads TGTGCCAGCAGGCGACCGAGGACAGCTAGCACAGATACGCAGTATTTT. The full variable domain, its missing parts supplied by reference TRBV11-2 and TRBJ2-3, is EAGVAQSPRYKIIEKRQSVAFWCNPISGHATLYWYQQILGQGPKLLIQFQNNGVVDDSQLPKDRFSAERLKGVDSTLKIQPAKLEDSAVYLCASRRPRTASTDTQYFGPGTRLTVL.